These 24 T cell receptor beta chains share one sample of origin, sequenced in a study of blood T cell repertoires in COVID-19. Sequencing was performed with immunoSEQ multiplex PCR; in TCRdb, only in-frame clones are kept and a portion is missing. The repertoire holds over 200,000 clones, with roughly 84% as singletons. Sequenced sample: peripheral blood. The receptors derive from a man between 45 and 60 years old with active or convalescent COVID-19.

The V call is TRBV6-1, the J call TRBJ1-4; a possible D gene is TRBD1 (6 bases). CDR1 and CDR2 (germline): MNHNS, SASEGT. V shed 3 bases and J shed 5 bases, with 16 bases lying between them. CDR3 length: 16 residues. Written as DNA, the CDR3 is TGTGCCAGCAGTGAGGACAGAGGGGGTTGGAATGAAAAACTGTTTTTT. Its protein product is CASSEDRGGWNEKLFF.

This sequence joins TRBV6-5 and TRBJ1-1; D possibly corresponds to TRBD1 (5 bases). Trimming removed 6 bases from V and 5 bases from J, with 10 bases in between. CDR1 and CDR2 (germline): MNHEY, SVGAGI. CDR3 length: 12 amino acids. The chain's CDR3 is CASRGGRTEAFF. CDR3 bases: TGTGCCAGCAGGGGGGGACGGACTGAAGCTTTCTTT.

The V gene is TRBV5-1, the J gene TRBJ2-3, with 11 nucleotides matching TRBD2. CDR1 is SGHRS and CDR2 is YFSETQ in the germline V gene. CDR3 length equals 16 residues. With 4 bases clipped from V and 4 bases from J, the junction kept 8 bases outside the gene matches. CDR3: CASSPRLAGGADTQYF. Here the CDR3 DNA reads TGCGCCAGCAGCCCCCGCTTAGCGGGGGGGGCAGATACGCAGTATTTT.

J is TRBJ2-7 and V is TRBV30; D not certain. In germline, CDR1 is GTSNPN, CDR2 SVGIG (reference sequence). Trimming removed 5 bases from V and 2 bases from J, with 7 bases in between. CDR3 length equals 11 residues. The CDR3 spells CAWGRAYEQYF. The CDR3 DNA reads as TGTGCCTGGGGCCGTGCCTACGAGCAGTACTTC.

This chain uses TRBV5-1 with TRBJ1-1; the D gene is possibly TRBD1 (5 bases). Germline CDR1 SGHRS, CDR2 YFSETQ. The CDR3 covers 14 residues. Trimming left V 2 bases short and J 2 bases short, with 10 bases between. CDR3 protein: CASSFMGQNTEAFF. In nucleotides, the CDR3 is TGCGCCAGCAGCTTCATGGGGCAAAACACTGAAGCTTTCTTT.

The CDR3 nucleotides are TGTGCCAGCAGCTACAGGGCTAACTATGGCTACACCTTC. Translation gives CASSYRANYGYTF. This rearrangement joins TRBV12-3 or TRBV12-4 to TRBJ1-2; D is perhaps TRBD1 (6 bases). The CDR3 contains 13 residues. Between the trimmed V and J ends, which lost 6 bases and 0 bases, there was a span of 8 bases.

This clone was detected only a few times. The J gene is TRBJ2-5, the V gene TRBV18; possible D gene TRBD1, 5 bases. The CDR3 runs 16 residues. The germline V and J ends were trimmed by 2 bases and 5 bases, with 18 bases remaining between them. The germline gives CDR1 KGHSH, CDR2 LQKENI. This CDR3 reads CASSPGQGALGETQYF. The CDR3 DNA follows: TGTGCCAGCTCACCAGGGCAAGGGGCCCTGGGGGAGACCCAGTACTTC. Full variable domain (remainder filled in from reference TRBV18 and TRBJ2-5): NAGVMQNPRHLVRRRGQEARLRCSPMKGHSHVYWYRQLPEEGLKFMVYLQKENIIDESGMPKERFSAEFPKEGPSILRIQQVVRGDSAAYFCASSPGQGALGETQYFGPGTRLLVL.

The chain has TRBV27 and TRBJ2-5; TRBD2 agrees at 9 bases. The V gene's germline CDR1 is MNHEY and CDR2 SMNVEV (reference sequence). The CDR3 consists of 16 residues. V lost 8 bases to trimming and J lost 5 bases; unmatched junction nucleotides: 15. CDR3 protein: CASQVGKAGGWETQYF. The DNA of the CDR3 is TGTGCCAGCCAAGTTGGGAAAGCGGGGGGCTGGGAGACCCAGTACTTC.

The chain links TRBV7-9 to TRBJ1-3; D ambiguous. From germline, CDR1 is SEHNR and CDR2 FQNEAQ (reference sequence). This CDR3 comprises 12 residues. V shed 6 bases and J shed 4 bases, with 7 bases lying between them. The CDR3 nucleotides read TGTGCCAGCAGTCAGTCCGGAAACACCATATATTTT. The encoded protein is CASSQSGNTIYF.

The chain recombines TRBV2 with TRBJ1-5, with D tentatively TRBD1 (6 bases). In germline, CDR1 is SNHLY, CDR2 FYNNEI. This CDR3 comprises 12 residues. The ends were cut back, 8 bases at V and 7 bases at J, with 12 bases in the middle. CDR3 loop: CASGGGRQPQHF. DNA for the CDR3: TGTGCCAGCGGGGGCGGGAGACAGCCCCAGCATTTT. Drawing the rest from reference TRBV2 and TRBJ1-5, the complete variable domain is EPEVTQTPSHQVTQMGQEVILRCVPISNHLYFYWYRQILGQKVEFLVSFYNNEISEKSEIFDDQFSVERPDGSNFTLKIRSTKLEDSAMYFCASGGGRQPQHFGDGTRLSIL.

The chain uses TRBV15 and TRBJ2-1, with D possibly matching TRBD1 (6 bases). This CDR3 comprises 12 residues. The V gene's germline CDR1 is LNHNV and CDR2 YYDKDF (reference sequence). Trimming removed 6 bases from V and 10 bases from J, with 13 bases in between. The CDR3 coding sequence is TGTGCCACCAGTTACAGGGATCGGGAGCAGTTCTTC. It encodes CATSYRDREQFF.

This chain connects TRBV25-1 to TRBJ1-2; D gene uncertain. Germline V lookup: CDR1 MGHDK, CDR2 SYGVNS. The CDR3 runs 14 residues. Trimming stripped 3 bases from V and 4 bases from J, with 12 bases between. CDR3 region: CASSDVGVVYGYTF. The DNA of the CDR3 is TGTGCCAGCAGTGATGTCGGGGTCGTCTATGGCTACACCTTC.

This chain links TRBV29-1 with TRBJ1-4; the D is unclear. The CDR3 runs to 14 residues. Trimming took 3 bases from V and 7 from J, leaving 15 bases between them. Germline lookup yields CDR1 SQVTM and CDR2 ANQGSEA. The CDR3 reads CSVEVGGGTEKLFF. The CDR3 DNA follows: TGCAGCGTTGAGGTCGGAGGTGGCACTGAAAAACTGTTTTTT. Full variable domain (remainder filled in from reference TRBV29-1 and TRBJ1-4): SAVISQKPSRDICQRGTSLTIQCQVDSQVTMMFWYRQQPGQSLTLIATANQGSEATYESGFVIDKFPISRPNLTFSTLTVSNMSPEDSSIYLCSVEVGGGTEKLFFGSGTQLSVL.

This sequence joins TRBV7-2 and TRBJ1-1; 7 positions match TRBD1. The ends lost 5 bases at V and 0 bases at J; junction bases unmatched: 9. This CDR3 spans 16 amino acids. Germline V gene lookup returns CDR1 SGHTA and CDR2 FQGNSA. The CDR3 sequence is CASSLQGPIMNTEAFF. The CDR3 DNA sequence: TGTGCCAGCAGCCTACAGGGGCCGATAATGAACACTGAAGCTTTCTTT.

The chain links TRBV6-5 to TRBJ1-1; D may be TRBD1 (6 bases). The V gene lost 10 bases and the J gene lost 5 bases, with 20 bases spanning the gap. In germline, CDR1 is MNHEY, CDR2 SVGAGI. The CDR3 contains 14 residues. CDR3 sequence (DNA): TGTGCCACCTCCCCCGCACAGGGTCAGACTGAAGCTTTCTTT. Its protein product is CATSPAQGQTEAFF.

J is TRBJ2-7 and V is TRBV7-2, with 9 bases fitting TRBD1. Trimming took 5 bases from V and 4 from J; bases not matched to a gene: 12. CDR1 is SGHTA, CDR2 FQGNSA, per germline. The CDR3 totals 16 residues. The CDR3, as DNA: TGTGCCAGCAGCCCAGATGGAGGACAGGGGCAGTACGAGCAGTACTTC. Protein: CASSPDGGQGQYEQYF.

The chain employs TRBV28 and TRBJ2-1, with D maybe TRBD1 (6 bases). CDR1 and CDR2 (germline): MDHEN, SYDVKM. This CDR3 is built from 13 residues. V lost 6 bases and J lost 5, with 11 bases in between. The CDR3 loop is CASRSGQHNEQFF. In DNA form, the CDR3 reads TGTGCCAGCAGAAGCGGACAGCACAATGAGCAGTTCTTC.

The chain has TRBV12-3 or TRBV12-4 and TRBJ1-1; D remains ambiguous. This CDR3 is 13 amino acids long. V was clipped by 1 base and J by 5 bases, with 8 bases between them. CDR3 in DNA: TGTGCCAGCAGTTTAGGTCCGAGGACTGAAGCTTTCTTT. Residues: CASSLGPRTEAFF.

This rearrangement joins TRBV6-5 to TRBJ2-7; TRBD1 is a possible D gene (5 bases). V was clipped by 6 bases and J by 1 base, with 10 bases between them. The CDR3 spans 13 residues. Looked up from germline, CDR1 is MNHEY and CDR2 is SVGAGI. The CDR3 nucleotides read TGTGCCAGCAGCAGGGAAGGTTCCTACGAGCAGTACTTC. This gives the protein CASSREGSYEQYF.

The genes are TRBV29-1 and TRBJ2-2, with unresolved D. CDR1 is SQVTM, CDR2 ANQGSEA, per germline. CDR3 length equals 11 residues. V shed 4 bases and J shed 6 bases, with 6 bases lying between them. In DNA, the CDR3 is TGCAGCGTTGCAGTTTCCGGGGAGCTGTTTTTT. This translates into CSVAVSGELFF.

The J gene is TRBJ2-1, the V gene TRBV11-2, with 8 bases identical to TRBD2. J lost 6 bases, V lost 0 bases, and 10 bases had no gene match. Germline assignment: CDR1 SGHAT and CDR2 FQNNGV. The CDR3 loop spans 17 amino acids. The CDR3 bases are TGTGCCAGCAGCTTAGATTCGAGACTAGCGTCTCCCAATGAGCAGTTCTTC. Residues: CASSLDSRLASPNEQFF.

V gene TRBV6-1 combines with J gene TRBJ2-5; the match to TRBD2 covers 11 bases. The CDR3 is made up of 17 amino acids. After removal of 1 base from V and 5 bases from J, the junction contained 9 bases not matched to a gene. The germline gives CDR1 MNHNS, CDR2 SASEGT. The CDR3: CASSEGVAGGRWETQYF. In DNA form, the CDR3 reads TGTGCCAGCAGTGAAGGAGTAGCGGGGGGGAGATGGGAGACCCAGTACTTC.

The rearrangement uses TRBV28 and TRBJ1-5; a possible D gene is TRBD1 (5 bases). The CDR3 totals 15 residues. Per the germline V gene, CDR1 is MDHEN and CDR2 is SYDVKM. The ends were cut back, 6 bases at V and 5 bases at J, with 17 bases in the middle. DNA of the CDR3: TGTGCCAGCAGCTTAACAGGCGCCTCTTATCAGCCCCAGCATTTT. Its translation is CASSLTGASYQPQHF.

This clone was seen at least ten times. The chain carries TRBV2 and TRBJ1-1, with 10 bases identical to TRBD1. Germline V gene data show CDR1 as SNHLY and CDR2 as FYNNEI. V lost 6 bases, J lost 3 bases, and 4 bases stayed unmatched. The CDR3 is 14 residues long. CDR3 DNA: TGTGCCAGCAGAACGGGACAGGGGTACACTGAAGCTTTCTTT. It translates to CASRTGQGYTEAFF.